This entry describes one T cell receptor beta chain. The data were obtained in a study of STAT5B mutations in CD4+ large granular lymphocyte leukemia. This was a survey-level run. Generated by immunoSEQ multiplex PCR, the TCRdb table keeps only in-frame clones and is missing some. The top ten hold under 0.4% of the sample, which has 40,000 to 50,000 clones, 65% to 85% seen once. Sequencing was done on a sample of CD4+ T cells from blood buffy coats. The receptor comes from a human donor in good health.

The CDR3 loop is CASSFGTGTAEKLFF. CDR3 DNA sequence: TGTGCCAGCAGCTTCGGGACAGGGACAGCTGAAAAACTGTTTTTT. This sequence joins TRBV7-2 and TRBJ1-4, with 9 bases lining up with TRBD1. V was pared by 3 bases and J by 7 bases, with 6 bases of the junction left unmatched. The CDR3 sequence is 15 residues long. Germline lookup yields CDR1 SGHTA and CDR2 FQGNSA.